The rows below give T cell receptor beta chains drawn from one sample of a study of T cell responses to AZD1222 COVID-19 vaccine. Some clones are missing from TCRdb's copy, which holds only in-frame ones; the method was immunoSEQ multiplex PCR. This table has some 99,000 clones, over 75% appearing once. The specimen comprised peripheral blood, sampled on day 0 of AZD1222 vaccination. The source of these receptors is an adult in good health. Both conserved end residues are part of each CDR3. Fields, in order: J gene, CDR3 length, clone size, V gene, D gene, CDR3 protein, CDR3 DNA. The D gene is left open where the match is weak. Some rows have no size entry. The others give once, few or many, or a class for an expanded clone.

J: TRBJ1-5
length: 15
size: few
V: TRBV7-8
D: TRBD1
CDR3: CASSLDRGRDQPQHF
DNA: TGTGCCAGCAGCTTAGACAGGGGCCGGGATCAGCCCCAGCATTTT

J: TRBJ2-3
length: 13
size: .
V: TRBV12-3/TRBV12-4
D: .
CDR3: CASTPVVKDTQYF
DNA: TGTGCCAGCACCCCCGTGGTCAAAGATACGCAGTATTTT

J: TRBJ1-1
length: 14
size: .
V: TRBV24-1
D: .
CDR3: CATSYAQGDTEAFF
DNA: TGTGCCACCAGCTACGCGCAGGGTGACACTGAAGCTTTCTTT

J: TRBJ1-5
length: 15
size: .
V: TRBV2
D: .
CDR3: CASRIRDNSNQPQHF
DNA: TGTGCCAGCAGGATCCGGGACAATAGCAATCAGCCCCAGCATTTT

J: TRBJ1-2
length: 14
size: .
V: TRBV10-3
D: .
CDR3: CAISATDSNYGYTF
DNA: TGTGCCATCAGTGCGACGGACAGCAACTATGGCTACACCTTC

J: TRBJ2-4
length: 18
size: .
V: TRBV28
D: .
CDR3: CASSLAQGGARAKNIQYF
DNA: TGTGCCAGCAGTTTAGCCCAGGGGGGGGCGCGGGCCAAAAACATTCAGTACTTC

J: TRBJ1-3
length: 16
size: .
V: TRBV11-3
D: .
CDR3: CASSLGQPFSGNTIYF
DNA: TGTGCCAGCAGCTTAGGCCAACCTTTCTCTGGAAACACCATATATTTT

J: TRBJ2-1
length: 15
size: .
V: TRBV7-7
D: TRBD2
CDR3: CASSLGLAGGGEQFF
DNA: TGTGCCAGCAGCTTAGGCCTAGCGGGCGGAGGTGAGCAGTTCTTC

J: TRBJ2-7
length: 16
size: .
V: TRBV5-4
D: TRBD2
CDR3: CASSLGAGDDSYEQYF
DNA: TGTGCCAGCAGCTTGGGGGCGGGGGACGATTCCTACGAGCAGTACTTC

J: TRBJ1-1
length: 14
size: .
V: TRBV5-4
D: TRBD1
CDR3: CASRVQGMNTEAFF
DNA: TGTGCCAGCAGGGTACAGGGGATGAACACTGAAGCTTTCTTT

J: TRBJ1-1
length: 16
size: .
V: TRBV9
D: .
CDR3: CASSPNVEGSNTEAFF
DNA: TGTGCCAGCAGCCCGAATGTGGAGGGATCGAACACTGAAGCTTTCTTT

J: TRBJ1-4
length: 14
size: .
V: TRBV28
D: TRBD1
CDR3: CASSWDRGHEKLFF
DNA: TGTGCCAGCAGCTGGGACAGGGGGCATGAAAAACTGTTTTTT

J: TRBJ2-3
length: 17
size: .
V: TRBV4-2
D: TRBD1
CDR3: CASSEGPGQGAADTQYF
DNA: TGTGCCAGCAGCGAGGGACCGGGACAGGGGGCCGCAGATACACAGTATTTT

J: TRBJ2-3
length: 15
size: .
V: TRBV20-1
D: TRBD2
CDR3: CSASGILAGTDTQYF
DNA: TGCAGTGCTAGTGGAATACTAGCGGGGACAGATACGCAGTATTTT

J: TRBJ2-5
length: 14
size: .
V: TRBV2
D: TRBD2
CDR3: CASLAGGSRETQYF
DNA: TGTGCCAGCTTAGCGGGGGGATCTCGAGAGACCCAGTACTTC

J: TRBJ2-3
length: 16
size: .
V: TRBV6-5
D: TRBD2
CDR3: CASSYGLAGFTDTQYF
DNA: TGTGCCAGCAGTTACGGCCTAGCGGGATTCACAGATACGCAGTATTTT

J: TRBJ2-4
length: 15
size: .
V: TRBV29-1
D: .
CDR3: CSVETGVAKGNIQYF
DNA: TGCAGCGTTGAAACCGGAGTCGCCAAGGGGAACATTCAGTACTTC

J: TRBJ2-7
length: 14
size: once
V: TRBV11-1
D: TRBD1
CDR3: CASSLGTGSYEQYF
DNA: TGTGCCAGCAGCTTGGGGACAGGGTCTTACGAGCAGTACTTC

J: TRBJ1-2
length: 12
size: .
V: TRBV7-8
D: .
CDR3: CASSLGVYGYTF
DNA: TGTGCCAGCAGCTTAGGGGTTTATGGCTACACCTTC

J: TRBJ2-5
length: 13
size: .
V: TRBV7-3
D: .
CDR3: CASSSSTHETQYF
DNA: TGTGCCAGCAGCTCCTCCACGCACGAGACCCAGTACTTC